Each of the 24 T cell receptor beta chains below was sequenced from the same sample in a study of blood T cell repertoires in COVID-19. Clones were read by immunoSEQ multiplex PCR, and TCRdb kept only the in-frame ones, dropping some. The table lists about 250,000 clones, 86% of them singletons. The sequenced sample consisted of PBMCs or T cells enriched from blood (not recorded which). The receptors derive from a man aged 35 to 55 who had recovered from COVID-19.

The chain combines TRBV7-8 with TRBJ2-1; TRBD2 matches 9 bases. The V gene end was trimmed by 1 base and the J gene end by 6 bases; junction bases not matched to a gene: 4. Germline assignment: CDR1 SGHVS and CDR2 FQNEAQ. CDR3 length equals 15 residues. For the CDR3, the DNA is TGTGCCAGCAGCTTAGTAGCGGGAGATCGCAATGAGCAGTTCTTC. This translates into CASSLVAGDRNEQFF.

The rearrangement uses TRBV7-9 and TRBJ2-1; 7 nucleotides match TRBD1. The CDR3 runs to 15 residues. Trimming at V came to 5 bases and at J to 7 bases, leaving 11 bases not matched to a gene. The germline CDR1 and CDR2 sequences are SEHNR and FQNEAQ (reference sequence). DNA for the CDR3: TGTGCCAGCAGCCCCACAGGGGCAGGTTGGAATGAGCAGTTCTTC. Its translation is CASSPTGAGWNEQFF.

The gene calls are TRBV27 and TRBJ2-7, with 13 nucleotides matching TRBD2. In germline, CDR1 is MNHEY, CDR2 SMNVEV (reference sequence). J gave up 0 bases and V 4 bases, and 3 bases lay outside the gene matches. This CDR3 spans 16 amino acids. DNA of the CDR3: TGTGCCAGCAGTTCGGGACTAGCGGGAAACTCCTACGAGCAGTACTTC. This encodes CASSSGLAGNSYEQYF.

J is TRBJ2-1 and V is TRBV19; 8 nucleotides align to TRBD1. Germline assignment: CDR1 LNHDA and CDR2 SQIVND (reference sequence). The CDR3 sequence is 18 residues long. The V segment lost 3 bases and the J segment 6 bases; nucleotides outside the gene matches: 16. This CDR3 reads CASSISPGGLGLLNEQFF. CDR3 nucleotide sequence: TGTGCCAGTAGTATTAGTCCAGGGGGCCTAGGACTTCTCAATGAGCAGTTCTTC.

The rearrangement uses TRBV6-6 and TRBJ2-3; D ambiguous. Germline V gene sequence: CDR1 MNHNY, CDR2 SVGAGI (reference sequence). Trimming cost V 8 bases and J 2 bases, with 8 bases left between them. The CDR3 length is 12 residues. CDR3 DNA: TGTGCCAGCGGGCCTACCACAGATACGCAGTATTTT. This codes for CASGPTTDTQYF.

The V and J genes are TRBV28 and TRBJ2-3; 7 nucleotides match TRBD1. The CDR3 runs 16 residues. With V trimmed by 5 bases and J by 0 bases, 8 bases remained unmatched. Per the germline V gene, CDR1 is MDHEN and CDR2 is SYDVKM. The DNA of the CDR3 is TGTGCCAGCAGTCCATGGGACAGACCTAGCACAGATACGCAGTATTTT. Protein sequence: CASSPWDRPSTDTQYF.

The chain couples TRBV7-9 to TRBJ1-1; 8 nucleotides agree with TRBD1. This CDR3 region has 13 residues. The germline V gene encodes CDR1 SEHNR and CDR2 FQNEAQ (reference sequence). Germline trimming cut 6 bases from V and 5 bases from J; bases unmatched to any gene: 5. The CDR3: CASRDRQGTEAFF. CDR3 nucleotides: TGTGCCAGCAGAGACCGACAGGGGACTGAAGCTTTCTTT.

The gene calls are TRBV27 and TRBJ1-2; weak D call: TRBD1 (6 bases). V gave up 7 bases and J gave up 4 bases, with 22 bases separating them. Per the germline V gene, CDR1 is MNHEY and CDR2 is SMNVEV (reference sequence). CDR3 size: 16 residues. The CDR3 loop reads CASNPSRAGDRYGYTF. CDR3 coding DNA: TGTGCCAGCAACCCCAGCCGGGCAGGGGATCGCTATGGCTACACCTTC.

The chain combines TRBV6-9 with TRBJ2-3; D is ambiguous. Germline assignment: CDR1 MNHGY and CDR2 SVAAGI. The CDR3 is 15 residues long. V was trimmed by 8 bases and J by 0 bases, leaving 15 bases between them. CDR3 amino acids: CASLNRYLSTDTQYF. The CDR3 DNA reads TGTGCCAGCCTCAATCGGTATCTTAGCACAGATACGCAGTATTTT.

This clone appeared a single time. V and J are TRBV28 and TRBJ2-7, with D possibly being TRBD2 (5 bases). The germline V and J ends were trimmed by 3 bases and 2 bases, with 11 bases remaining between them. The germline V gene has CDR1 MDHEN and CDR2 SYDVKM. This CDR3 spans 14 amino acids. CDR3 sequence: CASSFPLAPYEQYF. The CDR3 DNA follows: TGTGCCAGCAGTTTCCCCCTAGCCCCCTACGAGCAGTACTTC.

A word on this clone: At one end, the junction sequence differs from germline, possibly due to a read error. The CDR3 is CASSGQGQQPQHF. DNA for the CDR3: TGTGCCAGTAGTGGACAGGGACAGCAGCCCCAGCATTTT. This chain links TRBV2 with TRBJ1-5; 8 bases line up with TRBD1. Germline CDR1 is SNHLY and CDR2 is FYNNEI. The length of the CDR3 is 13 residues.

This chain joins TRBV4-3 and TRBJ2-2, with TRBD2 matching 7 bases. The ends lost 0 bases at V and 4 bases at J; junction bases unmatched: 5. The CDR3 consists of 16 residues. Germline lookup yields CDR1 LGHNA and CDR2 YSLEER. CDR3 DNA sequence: TGCGCCAGCAGCCAAGATTGGGCTAGCGGCACCGGGGAGCTGTTTTTT. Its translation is CASSQDWASGTGELFF.

CDR3 sequence (DNA): TGTGCCAGCAGCGAAGGACAGGGTTTTGGCTATGGCTACACCTTC. Translated: CASSEGQGFGYGYTF. The chain is built from TRBV14 and TRBJ1-2, with TRBD1 matching 8 bases. After removal of 5 bases from V and 4 bases from J, the junction contained 9 bases not matched to a gene. The germline V gene has CDR1 SGHDN and CDR2 FVKESK. This CDR3 contains 15 residues.

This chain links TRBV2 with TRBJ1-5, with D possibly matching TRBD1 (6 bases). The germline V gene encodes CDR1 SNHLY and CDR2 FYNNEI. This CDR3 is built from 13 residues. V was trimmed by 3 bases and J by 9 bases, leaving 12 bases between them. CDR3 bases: TGTGCCAGCAGTGAGAGGGGGAAAGGGCCCCAGCATTTT. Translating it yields CASSERGKGPQHF.

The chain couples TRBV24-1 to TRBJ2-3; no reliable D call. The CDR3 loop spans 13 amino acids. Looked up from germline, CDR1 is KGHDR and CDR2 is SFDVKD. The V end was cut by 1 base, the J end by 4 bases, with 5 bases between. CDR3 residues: CATSDLIADTQYF. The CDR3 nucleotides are TGTGCCACCAGTGATTTAATCGCAGATACGCAGTATTTT.

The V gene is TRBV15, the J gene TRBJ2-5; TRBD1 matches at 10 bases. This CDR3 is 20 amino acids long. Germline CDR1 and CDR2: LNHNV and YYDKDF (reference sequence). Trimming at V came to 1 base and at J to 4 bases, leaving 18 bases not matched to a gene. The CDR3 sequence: CATSRAIPIPGQGSGETQYF. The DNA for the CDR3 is TGTGCCACCAGCAGAGCGATCCCGATTCCGGGACAGGGGAGCGGAGAGACCCAGTACTTC.

As DNA, the CDR3 is TGTGCCGGACCTCGGGATTCCTACAATGAGCAGTTCTTC. Translation gives CAGPRDSYNEQFF. The chain is built from TRBV6-5 and TRBJ2-1, with D possibly being TRBD2 (5 bases). The CDR3 loop spans 13 amino acids. V gave up 11 bases and J gave up 1 base, with 12 bases separating them. CDR1 and CDR2 (germline): MNHEY, SVGAGI.

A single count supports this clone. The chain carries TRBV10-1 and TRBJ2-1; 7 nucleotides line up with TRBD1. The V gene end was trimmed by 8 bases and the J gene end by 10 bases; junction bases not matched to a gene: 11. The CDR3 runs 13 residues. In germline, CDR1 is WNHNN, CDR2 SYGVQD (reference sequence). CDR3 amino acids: CASVDRVLLEQFF. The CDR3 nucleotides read TGCGCCAGCGTTGACAGGGTCCTGTTAGAGCAGTTCTTC.

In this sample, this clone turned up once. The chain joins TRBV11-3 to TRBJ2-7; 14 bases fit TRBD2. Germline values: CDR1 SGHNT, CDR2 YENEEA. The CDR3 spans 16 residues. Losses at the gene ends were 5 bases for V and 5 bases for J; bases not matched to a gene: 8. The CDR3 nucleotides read TGTGCCAGCAGCCCTCCGGGACTAGCGGGAGAGAACGAGCAGTACTTC. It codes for CASSPPGLAGENEQYF.

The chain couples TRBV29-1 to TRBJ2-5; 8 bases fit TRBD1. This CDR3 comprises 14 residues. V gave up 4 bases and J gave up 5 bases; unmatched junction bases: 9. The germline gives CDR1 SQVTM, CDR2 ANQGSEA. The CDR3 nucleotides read TGCAGCGTTGCCGACAGGGGTGCGGGGGAGACCCAGTACTTC. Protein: CSVADRGAGETQYF.

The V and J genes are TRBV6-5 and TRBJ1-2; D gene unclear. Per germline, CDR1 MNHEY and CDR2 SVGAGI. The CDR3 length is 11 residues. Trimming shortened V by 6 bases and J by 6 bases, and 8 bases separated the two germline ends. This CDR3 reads CASSLLDGYTF. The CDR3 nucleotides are TGTGCCAGCAGCCTACTGGATGGCTACACCTTC.

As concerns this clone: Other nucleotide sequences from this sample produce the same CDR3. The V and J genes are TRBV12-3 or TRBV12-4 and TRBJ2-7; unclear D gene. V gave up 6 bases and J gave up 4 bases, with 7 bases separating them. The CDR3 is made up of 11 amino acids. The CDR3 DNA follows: TGTGCCAGCAGCTTCTTGTACGAGCAGTACTTC. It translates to CASSFLYEQYF.

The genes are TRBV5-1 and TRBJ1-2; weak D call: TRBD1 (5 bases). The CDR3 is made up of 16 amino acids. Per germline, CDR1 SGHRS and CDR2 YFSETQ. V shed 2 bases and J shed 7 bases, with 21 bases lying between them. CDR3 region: CASSFIPLGSDTGYTF. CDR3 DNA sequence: TGCGCCAGCAGCTTTATACCTTTGGGCTCGGACACTGGCTACACCTTC.

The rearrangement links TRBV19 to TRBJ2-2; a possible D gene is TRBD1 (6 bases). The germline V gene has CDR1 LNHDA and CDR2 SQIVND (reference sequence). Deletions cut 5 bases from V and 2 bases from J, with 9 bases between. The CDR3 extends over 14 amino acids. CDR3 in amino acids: CASSPGHNTGELFF. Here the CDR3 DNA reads TGTGCCAGTAGTCCGGGACATAACACCGGGGAGCTGTTTTTT. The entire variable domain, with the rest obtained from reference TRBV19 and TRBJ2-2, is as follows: DGGITQSPKYLFRKEGQNVTLSCEQNLNHDAMYWYRQDPGQGLRLIYYSQIVNDFQKGDIAEGYSVSREKKESFPLTVTSAQKNPTAFYLCASSPGHNTGELFFGEGSRLTVL.